This is a list of T cell receptor beta chains from one sample in a study of shared clonotypes between healthy human individuals. The protocol was immunoSEQ multiplex PCR, while the TCRdb copy is restricted to in-frame clones and leaves out a portion. Of roughly 2.5 million clones listed, around 90% are singletons. Sequencing was carried out using naive CD4+ T cells sorted from blood. Receptor source: a man aged 18 to 29 in good health. The CDR3 runs from the conserved cysteine through the conserved F or W. Fields, in order: V gene, D gene, J gene, clone size, CDR3 protein, CDR3 DNA. D genes are given only for firm matches. Not every row has a clone size; where given, it reads once, few, many or a size class.

TRBV19	TRBD1	TRBJ1-6	.	CASSPRDSNSPLHF	TGTGCCAGTAGTCCGCGGGACAGTAATTCACCCCTCCACTTT
TRBV7-9	.	TRBJ2-1	.	CASSLEGLYQFF	TGTGCCAGCAGCTTAGAAGGACTTTACCAGTTCTTC
TRBV30	.	TRBJ1-1	.	CAWSQGGVMNTEAFF	TGTGCCTGGAGTCAAGGGGGGGTCATGAACACTGAAGCTTTCTTT
TRBV5-1	.	TRBJ2-3	.	CASSLELFSDTQYF	TGCGCCAGCAGCTTGGAGCTGTTCTCAGATACGCAGTATTTT
TRBV5-1	TRBD1	TRBJ1-6	.	CASSLDRGGNSPLHF	TGCGCCAGCAGCTTAGACAGGGGCGGGAATTCACCCCTCCACTTT
TRBV5-4	.	TRBJ2-5	.	CASSPGLAETQYF	TGTGCCAGCAGCCCGGGACTCGCAGAGACCCAGTACTTC
TRBV5-8	.	TRBJ2-6	.	CASSLGGTSGANVLTF	TGTGCCAGCAGCTTGGGCGGGACGTCAGGGGCCAACGTCCTGACTTTC
TRBV11-3	TRBD1	TRBJ2-5	.	CASSPGTGGIQETQYF	TGTGCCAGCAGCCCTGGGACAGGGGGTATACAAGAGACCCAGTACTTC
TRBV7-8	.	TRBJ1-5	.	CASSLAGFYSNQPQHF	TGTGCCAGCAGCTTAGCCGGTTTTTATAGCAATCAGCCCCAGCATTTT
TRBV4-1	.	TRBJ1-2	.	CASSLMKGPGNYGYTF	TGCGCCAGCAGCCTAATGAAGGGGCCCGGGAACTATGGCTACACCTTC
TRBV18	TRBD1	TRBJ2-2	once	CASSSQGDVVTGELFF	TGTGCCAGCTCATCTCAGGGGGACGTGGTCACCGGGGAGCTGTTTTTT
TRBV11-1	.	TRBJ2-7	.	CASSLDSPYEQYF	TGTGCCAGCAGCTTGGACAGCCCCTACGAGCAGTACTTC
TRBV5-1	TRBD2	TRBJ2-5	.	CASSLVSGSSGETQYF	TGCGCCAGCAGCTTGGTGAGCGGGAGTTCGGGCGAGACCCAGTACTTC
TRBV11-2	.	TRBJ2-7	.	CASSPFLSISYEQYF	TGTGCCAGCAGCCCATTCCTGTCTATCTCCTACGAGCAGTACTTC
TRBV10-3	.	TRBJ1-3	few	CAISLGSGNTIYF	TGTGCCATCAGTCTTGGGTCTGGAAACACCATATATTTT
TRBV6-6	.	TRBJ2-7	.	CASSPEWQASYEQYF	TGTGCCAGCAGCCCCGAATGGCAGGCTTCCTACGAGCAGTACTTC
TRBV18	TRBD2	TRBJ2-7	once	CASSPPGRGVLSYEQYF	TGTGCCAGCTCACCACCGGGTCGGGGGGTCCTCTCCTACGAGCAGTACTTC
TRBV4-3	TRBD2	TRBJ2-5	.	CASSQLGGTSGGRETQYF	TGCGCCAGCAGCCAACTAGGGGGGACTAGCGGAGGTAGAGAGACCCAGTACTTC
TRBV6-6	.	TRBJ1-3	.	CASSYRGRPSGNTIYF	TGTGCCAGCAGTTACAGGGGACGTCCCTCTGGGAACACCATATATTTT
TRBV11-2	TRBD1	TRBJ1-1	few	CASSLDVQGSEVAFF	TGTGCCAGCAGCTTAGACGTACAGGGGTCGGAAGTAGCTTTCTTT
TRBV5-1	.	TRBJ2-7	.	CASSPGGTESSYEQYF	TGCGCCAGCAGCCCGGGCGGGACAGAGAGCTCCTACGAGCAGTACTTC
TRBV13	.	TRBJ1-1	.	CASSLTGSKNTEAFF	TGTGCCAGCAGCTTAACCGGGTCTAAGAACACTGAAGCTTTCTTT
TRBV7-2	.	TRBJ2-3	.	CARIYRAGTDTQYF	TGTGCCAGAATTTATCGGGCCGGGACAGATACGCAGTATTTT
TRBV28	TRBD1	TRBJ2-2	.	CASSLRSGGFGELFF	TGTGCCAGCAGTTTAAGGTCAGGGGGCTTCGGGGAGCTGTTTTTT
TRBV19	TRBD1	TRBJ1-6	.	CASSILSDRVGSPLHF	TGTGCCAGTAGTATCCTCTCCGACAGGGTCGGATCACCCCTCCACTTT
TRBV18	.	TRBJ2-6	.	CASSPGGTTGANVLTF	TGTGCCAGCTCTCCCGGGGGCACCACTGGGGCCAACGTCCTGACTTTC
TRBV5-6	TRBD1	TRBJ1-2	.	CASSSYGTGGSGYTF	TGTGCCAGCAGCTCGTACGGGACAGGGGGCTCTGGCTACACCTTC
TRBV11-2	.	TRBJ2-7	.	CASSLVLSYAEQYF	TGTGCCAGCAGCTTAGTCCTCTCCTACGCCGAGCAGTACTTC
TRBV15	.	TRBJ2-7	.	CATSRGGGEQYF	TGTGCCACCAGCAGGGGAGGGGGCGAGCAGTACTTC
TRBV19	TRBD1	TRBJ1-1	.	CASIPGTGERSTEAFF	TGTGCCAGTATCCCTGGGACAGGGGAAAGGAGCACTGAAGCTTTCTTT
TRBV4-3	.	TRBJ2-1	.	CASSPDWSSYNEQFF	TGCGCCAGCAGCCCGGACTGGAGCTCCTACAATGAGCAGTTCTTC
TRBV5-1	.	TRBJ2-7	.	CASSLETSSYEQYF	TGCGCCAGCAGCTTGGAAACGAGCTCCTACGAGCAGTACTTC
TRBV19	.	TRBJ2-4	.	CASSIGRNIQYF	TGTGCCAGTAGTATCGGCAGAAACATTCAGTACTTC
TRBV7-2	.	TRBJ2-1	.	CASSPVGYNEQFF	TGTGCCAGCAGTCCTGTGGGCTACAATGAGCAGTTCTTC
TRBV19	.	TRBJ1-4	.	CASSIAARATNEKLFF	TGTGCCAGTAGTATAGCTGCGCGGGCAACTAATGAAAAACTGTTTTTT
TRBV4-3	.	TRBJ2-7	.	CASSPLAGYEQYF	TGCGCCAGCAGCCCCCTCGCAGGTTACGAGCAGTACTTC
TRBV5-4	TRBD1	TRBJ1-1	.	CASSRGLQGMNTEAFF	TGTGCCAGCAGCCGGGGGTTACAGGGGATGAACACTGAAGCTTTCTTT
TRBV5-4	TRBD2	TRBJ2-1	.	CASRRPGGVYNEQFF	TGTGCCAGCAGACGCCCGGGGGGGGTCTACAATGAGCAGTTCTTC
TRBV6-1	.	TRBJ2-7	.	CASRIRPLYEQYF	TGTGCCAGCAGAATTCGGCCGTTGTACGAGCAGTACTTC
TRBV29-1	TRBD2	TRBJ2-7	.	CSVETPSGVYYEQYF	TGCAGCGTTGAAACCCCTAGCGGGGTGTACTACGAGCAGTACTTC
TRBV2	.	TRBJ2-2	.	CAQRRSGNGELFF	TGTGCCCAGCGTCGTTCGGGTAACGGGGAGCTGTTTTTT
TRBV21-1	.	TRBJ1-2	.	CASSNGGATSNYGYTF	TGTGCCAGCAGCAATGGGGGGGCTACGTCGAACTATGGCTACACCTTC
TRBV6-1	TRBD2	TRBJ2-5	.	CASSEPGLAAETQYF	TGTGCCAGCAGTGAACCGGGACTAGCGGCCGAGACCCAGTACTTC
TRBV28	.	TRBJ1-6	.	CASSPWRGTDSPLHF	TGTGCCAGCAGTCCTTGGCGGGGAACGGATTCACCCCTCCACTTT
TRBV19	.	TRBJ1-1	.	CASSLLSQGLAEAFF	TGTGCCAGTAGCCTACTATCACAGGGATTGGCTGAAGCTTTCTTT
TRBV21-1	.	TRBJ1-5	.	CASSLRPTGYGPQHF	TGTGCCAGCAGCCTGCGACCGACAGGGTATGGGCCCCAGCATTTT
TRBV27	TRBD1	TRBJ1-3	.	CASRTLEGARGNTIYF	TGTGCCAGCAGGACCCTTGAGGGGGCCCGCGGAAACACCATATATTTT
TRBV18	.	TRBJ1-4	.	CASSPPGRANEKLFF	TGTGCCAGCTCACCCCCGGGGAGAGCAAATGAAAAACTGTTTTTT
TRBV9	TRBD2	TRBJ2-2	few	CASSVGVAGPLRELFF	TGTGCCAGCAGCGTAGGGGTAGCGGGACCGCTCCGGGAGCTGTTTTTT
TRBV7-2	.	TRBJ2-6	.	CASTKITGANVLTF	TGTGCCAGCACCAAAATAACTGGGGCCAACGTCCTGACTTTC
TRBV5-1	.	TRBJ2-5	.	CASSLGGGAEETQYF	TGCGCCAGCAGCTTGGGCGGGGGCGCAGAAGAGACCCAGTACTTC
TRBV18	.	TRBJ2-7	.	CASSLQGYYEQYF	TGTGCCAGCTCACTCCAGGGTTACTACGAGCAGTACTTC
TRBV5-4	TRBD2	TRBJ2-1	.	CASSLALAGGPGNEQFF	TGTGCCAGCAGCTTGGCTCTGGCGGGAGGGCCAGGGAATGAGCAGTTCTTC
TRBV6-4	.	TRBJ1-2	.	CASSELPGAYGYTF	TGTGCCAGCAGCGAGTTGCCGGGGGCTTATGGCTACACCTTC